The clone carrying this TCR beta chain occurred many times. Its antigen remains unknown. Germline assignment: CDR1 MNHEY and CDR2 SVGEGT. The CDR3 extends over 15 amino acids. Trimming removed 2 bases from V and 4 bases from J; junction bases left unmatched: 6. Treatment was busulfan-fludarabine conditioning, a marrow graft, and cyclophosphamide on days +3 and +4. The data are from a study of T cells after posttransplantation cyclophosphamide. Study-wide results and limits: After PTCy, TRB diversity resembled that of CNI/methotrexate controls. Later blood repertoires were often dominated by clones from the donor CD8+ memory compartment.

Data came from immunoSEQ multiplex PCR; TCRdb stores just in-frame clones and leaves some out. Recorded here are around 10,000 clones, with no singletons, and the ten leading clones hold around 24%. The TCR originated in a female patient aged 40-49 years who received an allogeneic stem cell transplant from a related donor, was CMV-positive, and had no GVHD. Some T cells may originate from the graft donor. The chain combines TRBV6-2 or TRBV6-3 with TRBJ1-1; 8 nucleotides match TRBD1. Sequenced here: PBMCs, sampled after allogeneic stem cell transplant with posttransplant cyclophosphamide. CDR3 in DNA: TGTGCCAGCAGTTACCTCGGACAGGGCGGCACTGAAGCTTTCTTT. Its protein product is CASSYLGQGGTEAFF.